This T cell receptor beta chain was sequenced for a study of T cell repertoires in cytomegalovirus infection. The wider study: In public TCR beta signatures, there were indications of both CMV infection and matching HLA type.

This clonotype was seen ten or more times. Its antigen is undetermined. CDR3 size: 15 residues. J lost 3 bases, V lost 0 bases, and 4 bases had no gene match. Germline values: CDR1 SGHRS, CDR2 YFSETQ. Findings and limits, study-wide: Summed public TCR beta family frequency identified CMV carriers bearing the relevant HLA. The study found HLA-C-restricted CMV-specific TCR beta clonotypes dominating the ex vivo response.

MiXCR was run by TCRdb on the reads, yielding one entry per CDR3 protein. The repertoire holds about 530,000 distinct CDR3 sequences, approximately 26% seen once, with under 15% in the top ten. The sequence was collected from a human donor in good health (CMV status not recorded). Some clones in this sample may be carry-over from other donors' samples. The chain joins TRBV5-1 to TRBJ2-7; the match to TRBD2 covers 9 bases. Sequencing input: PBMCs. The CDR3 spells CASSLGGSGSYEQYF. The CDR3, as DNA: TGCGCCAGCAGCTTGGGGGGTAGCGGGAGCTACGAGCAGTACTTC.